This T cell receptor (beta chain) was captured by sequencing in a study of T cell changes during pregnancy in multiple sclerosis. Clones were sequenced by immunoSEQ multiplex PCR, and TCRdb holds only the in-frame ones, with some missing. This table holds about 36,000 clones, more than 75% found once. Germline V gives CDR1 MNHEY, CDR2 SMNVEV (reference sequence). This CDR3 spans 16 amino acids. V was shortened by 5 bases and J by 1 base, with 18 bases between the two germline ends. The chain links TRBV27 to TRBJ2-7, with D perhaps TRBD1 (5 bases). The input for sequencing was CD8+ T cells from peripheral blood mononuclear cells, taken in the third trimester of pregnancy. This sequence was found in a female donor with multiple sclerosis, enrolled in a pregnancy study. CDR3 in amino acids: CASSPSQGPASYEQYF. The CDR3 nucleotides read TGTGCCAGCAGTCCAAGTCAGGGTCCAGCGTCCTACGAGCAGTACTTC.